The rows below give T cell receptor beta chains drawn from one sample of a study of cytomegalovirus exposure and HLA in healthy donors. TCRdb keeps only in-frame clones here, not all; method: immunoSEQ multiplex PCR. Of approximately 73,000 clones in the sample, about 60% were seen once. Sequences were obtained from PBMCs. These receptors originate from a man aged 30 to 39 in good health and CMV-seropositive. The CDR3 runs from the conserved cysteine through the conserved F or W. The order of the fields is D gene, V gene, clone size, J gene, CDR3 DNA, CDR3 protein. The D gene is left open where the match is weak. Size is stated for part of the rows, as once, few or many counts, or as a class when the clone is expanded.

d_gene: -; v_gene: TRBV5-6; abundance: -; j_gene: TRBJ2-2; CDR3nt: TGTGCCAGCAGCTTGGTAAGAGCGGACGGGGAGCTGTTTTTT; CDR3aa: CASSLVRADGELFF
d_gene: -; v_gene: TRBV5-6; abundance: -; j_gene: TRBJ1-5; CDR3nt: TGTGCCAGCAGCCGAGGGGGAACCCGGCAGCCCCAGCATTTT; CDR3aa: CASSRGGTRQPQHF
d_gene: -; v_gene: TRBV7-9; abundance: -; j_gene: TRBJ2-1; CDR3nt: TGTGCCAGCAGCTCAGAGGAGGGCGCTAATGAGCAGTTCTTC; CDR3aa: CASSSEEGANEQFF
d_gene: TRBD1; v_gene: TRBV11-2; abundance: -; j_gene: TRBJ2-7; CDR3nt: TGTGCCAGCAGCTTAGAAACGACAGGGGCTGAGCAGTACTTC; CDR3aa: CASSLETTGAEQYF
d_gene: -; v_gene: TRBV28; abundance: few; j_gene: TRBJ2-3; CDR3nt: TGTGCCAGCAGTTTGGCGGAAACTAGCACAGATACGCAGTATTTT; CDR3aa: CASSLAETSTDTQYF
d_gene: -; v_gene: TRBV11-2; abundance: -; j_gene: TRBJ2-1; CDR3nt: TGTGCCAGCAGCTTGCAGGGGCCCTTCGTCAATGAGCAGTTCTTC; CDR3aa: CASSLQGPFVNEQFF
d_gene: -; v_gene: TRBV5-1; abundance: -; j_gene: TRBJ2-3; CDR3nt: TGCGCCAGCAGCAAGGACCACCGAGGGACAGATACGCAGTATTTT; CDR3aa: CASSKDHRGTDTQYF
d_gene: TRBD1; v_gene: TRBV7-6; abundance: few; j_gene: TRBJ2-1; CDR3nt: TGTGCCAGCAGCGAACAGGGGGCGATTTTGGATGAGCAGTTCTTC; CDR3aa: CASSEQGAILDEQFF
d_gene: TRBD2; v_gene: TRBV9; abundance: -; j_gene: TRBJ2-2; CDR3nt: TGTGCCAGCAGCCGGGGAGGGGCGGGGGGCCCCCCCGGGGAGCTGTTTTTT; CDR3aa: CASSRGGAGGPPGELFF
d_gene: -; v_gene: TRBV9; abundance: few; j_gene: TRBJ2-7; CDR3nt: TGTGCCAGCAGCGTAGGGGCCCGGGGGAGCGCCCTCGAGCAGTACTTC; CDR3aa: CASSVGARGSALEQYF
d_gene: -; v_gene: TRBV5-6; abundance: few; j_gene: TRBJ2-2; CDR3nt: TGTGCCAGCACCGTCAGGGCCAAGAACACCGGGGAGCTGTTTTTT; CDR3aa: CASTVRAKNTGELFF
d_gene: TRBD1; v_gene: TRBV11-3; abundance: -; j_gene: TRBJ2-5; CDR3nt: TGTGCCAGCAGCCCGACAGGGTTCCAAGAGACCCAGTACTTC; CDR3aa: CASSPTGFQETQYF
d_gene: -; v_gene: TRBV27; abundance: -; j_gene: TRBJ1-6; CDR3nt: TGTGCCAGCAGCCCGCGGGGTGCGAATTCACCCCTCCACTTT; CDR3aa: CASSPRGANSPLHF
d_gene: TRBD2; v_gene: TRBV5-1; abundance: -; j_gene: TRBJ2-1; CDR3nt: TGCGCCAGCAGCTTGGAACAATTTACTAGCGGGTTCTGGGATGAGCAGTTCTTC; CDR3aa: CASSLEQFTSGFWDEQFF
d_gene: -; v_gene: TRBV6-5; abundance: few; j_gene: TRBJ1-2; CDR3nt: TGTGCCAGCAGTTACGGCAGGGATTATGGCTACACCTTC; CDR3aa: CASSYGRDYGYTF
d_gene: TRBD1; v_gene: TRBV5-6; abundance: -; j_gene: TRBJ2-7; CDR3nt: TGTGCCAGCAGCTTGACAGGGGGCTACGAGCAGTACTTC; CDR3aa: CASSLTGGYEQYF
d_gene: -; v_gene: TRBV27; abundance: -; j_gene: TRBJ2-3; CDR3nt: TGTGCCAGCGCCGAGGTAGCGGCAGCAGATACGCAGTATTTT; CDR3aa: CASAEVAAADTQYF
d_gene: -; v_gene: TRBV28; abundance: -; j_gene: TRBJ1-5; CDR3nt: TGTGCCAGCAGTTTACGCGGCTTTTATGGCAATCAGCCCCAGCATTTT; CDR3aa: CASSLRGFYGNQPQHF
d_gene: -; v_gene: TRBV11-2; abundance: -; j_gene: TRBJ1-6; CDR3nt: TGTGCCAGCAGCTTAGATCCGGGGTCACCCCTCCACTTT; CDR3aa: CASSLDPGSPLHF
d_gene: TRBD1; v_gene: TRBV29-1; abundance: -; j_gene: TRBJ2-7; CDR3nt: TGCAGCGTTGAACCCGGCCCCAGACAGGGATTCGAGCAGTACTTC; CDR3aa: CSVEPGPRQGFEQYF
d_gene: TRBD1; v_gene: TRBV4-3; abundance: -; j_gene: TRBJ2-7; CDR3nt: TGCGCCAGCAGCCAAGGGACAGGTAGCTCCTACGAGCAGTACTTC; CDR3aa: CASSQGTGSSYEQYF
d_gene: TRBD1; v_gene: TRBV19; abundance: -; j_gene: TRBJ1-5; CDR3nt: TGTGCCAGTACCCCGGACAGGGCGATATCCAATCAGCCCCAGCATTTT; CDR3aa: CASTPDRAISNQPQHF
d_gene: -; v_gene: TRBV30; abundance: -; j_gene: TRBJ2-7; CDR3nt: TGTGCCTGGAGTAGGGGTAGCCTGTCCTACGAGCAGTACTTC; CDR3aa: CAWSRGSLSYEQYF
d_gene: TRBD1; v_gene: TRBV7-2; abundance: -; j_gene: TRBJ2-2; CDR3nt: TGTGCCAGCAGCTTAAGGACAGGCGGGAACACCGGGGAGCTGTTTTTT; CDR3aa: CASSLRTGGNTGELFF
d_gene: -; v_gene: TRBV7-3; abundance: -; j_gene: TRBJ1-1; CDR3nt: TGTGCCAGCAGCCCTAAAACGGGCGGGCAGAACACTGAAGCTTTCTTT; CDR3aa: CASSPKTGGQNTEAFF
d_gene: TRBD1; v_gene: TRBV7-9; abundance: few; j_gene: TRBJ1-5; CDR3nt: TGTGCCACCCCCGACAGGGAGAGCAATCAGCCCCAGCATTTT; CDR3aa: CATPDRESNQPQHF
d_gene: TRBD2; v_gene: TRBV13; abundance: -; j_gene: TRBJ2-5; CDR3nt: TGTGCCAGCAGCTTACGGTCGGGAGGGGAGACCCAGTACTTC; CDR3aa: CASSLRSGGETQYF
d_gene: -; v_gene: TRBV28; abundance: -; j_gene: TRBJ1-1; CDR3nt: TGTGCCAGCAGTTTACCCAACAGGGCTGAAGCTTTCTTT; CDR3aa: CASSLPNRAEAFF
d_gene: TRBD2; v_gene: TRBV6-5; abundance: -; j_gene: TRBJ2-3; CDR3nt: TGTGCCAGCAAGCGACTAGCATGGAGCACAGATACGCAGTATTTT; CDR3aa: CASKRLAWSTDTQYF
d_gene: -; v_gene: TRBV14; abundance: few; j_gene: TRBJ2-5; CDR3nt: TGTGCCAGCAGCCAAGATCTAGTGTGGGGGGTCGGGACCCAGTACTTC; CDR3aa: CASSQDLVWGVGTQYF
d_gene: TRBD1; v_gene: TRBV6-5; abundance: few; j_gene: TRBJ1-2; CDR3nt: TGTGCCAGCAGTCGCGACAGGGAGGCACAGGGTGGCTACACCTTC; CDR3aa: CASSRDREAQGGYTF
d_gene: -; v_gene: TRBV4-2; abundance: -; j_gene: TRBJ2-7; CDR3nt: TGTGCCAGCAGCCCTAGAGACAGACCCAACTACGAGCAGTACTTC; CDR3aa: CASSPRDRPNYEQYF
d_gene: TRBD1; v_gene: TRBV6-1; abundance: -; j_gene: TRBJ2-4; CDR3nt: TGTGCCAGCAGAAGGGACAGGGGGGGCATTCAGTACTTC; CDR3aa: CASRRDRGGIQYF
d_gene: TRBD2; v_gene: TRBV5-1; abundance: few; j_gene: TRBJ2-3; CDR3nt: TGCGCCAGTGGCCTACTAGCGGGGGGTACAGATACGCAGTATTTT; CDR3aa: CASGLLAGGTDTQYF
d_gene: TRBD2; v_gene: TRBV6-5; abundance: -; j_gene: TRBJ2-1; CDR3nt: TGTGCCAGCAGTTACAATCGGGGGGGAGATGAGCAGTTCTTC; CDR3aa: CASSYNRGGDEQFF
d_gene: -; v_gene: TRBV28; abundance: -; j_gene: TRBJ1-4; CDR3nt: TGTGCCAGCAGTTTAATGGCCCAGGAAAAACTGTTTTTT; CDR3aa: CASSLMAQEKLFF
d_gene: -; v_gene: TRBV6-5; abundance: -; j_gene: TRBJ1-2; CDR3nt: TGTGCCAGCAGTTACGGGCAGCCTAACTATGGCTACACCTTC; CDR3aa: CASSYGQPNYGYTF
d_gene: -; v_gene: TRBV7-2; abundance: few; j_gene: TRBJ2-2; CDR3nt: TGTGCCAGCACCCAACCAAATCGAGTTCGGGGCACCGGGGAGCTGTTTTTT; CDR3aa: CASTQPNRVRGTGELFF
d_gene: TRBD1; v_gene: TRBV10-1; abundance: few; j_gene: TRBJ1-5; CDR3nt: TGCGCCAGCCATATGACAGGGGGGGGTCAGCCCCAGCATTTT; CDR3aa: CASHMTGGGQPQHF
d_gene: -; v_gene: TRBV19; abundance: few; j_gene: TRBJ2-7; CDR3nt: TGTGCCAGTAGTAGAGCGATTGGGGCGCAGTCTTACGAGCAGTACTTC; CDR3aa: CASSRAIGAQSYEQYF
d_gene: -; v_gene: TRBV7-3; abundance: few; j_gene: TRBJ2-3; CDR3nt: TGTGCCAGCAGCCCTCTAGGGAGGGATACGCAGTATTTT; CDR3aa: CASSPLGRDTQYF
d_gene: -; v_gene: TRBV19; abundance: -; j_gene: TRBJ2-7; CDR3nt: TGTGCCAGTAGTATCCCAGGCGGGAAGGGCTCCTACGAGCAGTACTTC; CDR3aa: CASSIPGGKGSYEQYF